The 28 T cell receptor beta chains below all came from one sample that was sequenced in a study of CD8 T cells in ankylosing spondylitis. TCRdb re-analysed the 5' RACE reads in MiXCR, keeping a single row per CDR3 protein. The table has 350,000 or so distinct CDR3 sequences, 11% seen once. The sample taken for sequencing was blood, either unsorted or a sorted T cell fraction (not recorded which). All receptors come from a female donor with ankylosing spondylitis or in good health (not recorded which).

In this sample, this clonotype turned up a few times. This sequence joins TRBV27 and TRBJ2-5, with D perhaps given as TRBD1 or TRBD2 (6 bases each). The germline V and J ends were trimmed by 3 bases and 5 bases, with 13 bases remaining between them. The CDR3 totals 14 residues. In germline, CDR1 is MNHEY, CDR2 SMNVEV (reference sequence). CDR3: CASSFHRAGETQYF. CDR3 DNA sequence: TGTGCCAGCAGTTTCCACAGGGCGGGGGAGACCCAGTACTTC.

The CDR3 DNA reads TGTGCCACCAGCAGAGATCCGAGGTCTCTAGCGGAGGCCACCGGGGAGCTGTTTTTT. Protein product: CATSRDPRSLAEATGELFF. The chain carries TRBV15 and TRBJ2-2; TRBD2 aligns across 7 bases. The CDR3 consists of 19 residues. Germline V gives CDR1 LNHNV, CDR2 YYDKDF (reference sequence). V trimming: 0 bases; J trimming: 4 bases; junction bases outside the gene matches: 14.

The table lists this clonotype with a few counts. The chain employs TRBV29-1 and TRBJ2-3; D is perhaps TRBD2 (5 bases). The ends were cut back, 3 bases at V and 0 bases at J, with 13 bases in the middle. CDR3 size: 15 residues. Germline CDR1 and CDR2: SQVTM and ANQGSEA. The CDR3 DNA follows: TGCAGCGTTGATTTGGTGGGAGCGAGCACAGATACGCAGTATTTT. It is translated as CSVDLVGASTDTQYF.

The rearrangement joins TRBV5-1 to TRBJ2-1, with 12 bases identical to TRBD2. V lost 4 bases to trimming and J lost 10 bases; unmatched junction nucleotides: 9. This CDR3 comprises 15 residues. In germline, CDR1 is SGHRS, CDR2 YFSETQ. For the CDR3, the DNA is TGCGCCAGCAGCCCGCTAGCGGGAGGGAGCCAGGAGCAGTTCTTC. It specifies CASSPLAGGSQEQFF.

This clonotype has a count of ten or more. The CDR3 DNA reads TGTGCCAGCACGGGGCTTGACACTGAAGCTTTCTTT. Its translation: CASTGLDTEAFF. V gene TRBV6-2 or TRBV6-3 combines with J gene TRBJ1-1; tentative D call: TRBD1 (5 bases). The CDR3 is made up of 12 amino acids. Trimming shortened V by 7 bases and J by 3 bases, and 9 bases separated the two germline ends. Germline values: CDR1 MNHEY, CDR2 SVGEGT.

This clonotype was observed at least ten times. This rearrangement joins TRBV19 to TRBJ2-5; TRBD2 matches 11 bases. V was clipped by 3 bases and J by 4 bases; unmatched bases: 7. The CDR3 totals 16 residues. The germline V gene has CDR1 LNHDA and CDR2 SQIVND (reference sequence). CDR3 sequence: CASSMRTSGFLETQYF. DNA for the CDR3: TGTGCCAGTAGTATGCGGACTAGCGGGTTTCTAGAGACCCAGTACTTC.

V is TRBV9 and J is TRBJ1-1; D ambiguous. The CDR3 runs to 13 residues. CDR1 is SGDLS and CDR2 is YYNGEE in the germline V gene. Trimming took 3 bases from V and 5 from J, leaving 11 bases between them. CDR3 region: CASSEGSRTEAFF. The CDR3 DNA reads TGTGCCAGCAGCGAAGGTTCGAGGACTGAAGCTTTCTTT.

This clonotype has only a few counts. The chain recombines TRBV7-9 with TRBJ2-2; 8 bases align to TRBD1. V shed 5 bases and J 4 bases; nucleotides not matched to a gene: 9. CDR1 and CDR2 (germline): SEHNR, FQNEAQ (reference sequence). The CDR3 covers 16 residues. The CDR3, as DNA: TGTGCCAGCAGCCTCCCGACAGGGGCGTCCACCGGGGAGCTGTTTTTT. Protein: CASSLPTGASTGELFF.

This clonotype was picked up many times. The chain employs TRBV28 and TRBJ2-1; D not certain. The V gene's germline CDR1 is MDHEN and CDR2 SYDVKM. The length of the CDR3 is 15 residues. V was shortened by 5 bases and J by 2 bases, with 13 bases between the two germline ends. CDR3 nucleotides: TGTGCCAGCAGTAAGGTTCTCCCGGCCTACAATGAGCAGTTCTTC. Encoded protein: CASSKVLPAYNEQFF.

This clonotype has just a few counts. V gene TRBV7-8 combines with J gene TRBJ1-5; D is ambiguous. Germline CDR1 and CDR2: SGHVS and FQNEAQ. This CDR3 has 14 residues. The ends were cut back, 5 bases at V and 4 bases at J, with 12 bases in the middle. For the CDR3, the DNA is TGTGCCAGCAGCCCCGAGACTCCAAATCAGCCCCAGCATTTT. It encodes CASSPETPNQPQHF.

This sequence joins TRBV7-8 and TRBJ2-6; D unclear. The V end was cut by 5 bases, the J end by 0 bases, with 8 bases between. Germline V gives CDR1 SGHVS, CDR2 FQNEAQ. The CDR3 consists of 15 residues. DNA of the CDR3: TGTGCCAGCAGCCAGAACCCCTCTGGGGCCAACGTCCTGACTTTC. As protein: CASSQNPSGANVLTF.

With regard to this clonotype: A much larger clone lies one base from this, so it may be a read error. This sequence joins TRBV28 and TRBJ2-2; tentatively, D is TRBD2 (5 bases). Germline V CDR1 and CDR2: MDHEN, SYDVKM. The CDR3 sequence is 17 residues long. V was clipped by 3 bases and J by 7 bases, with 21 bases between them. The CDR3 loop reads CASSFSASSYSNGELFF. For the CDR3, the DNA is TGTGCCAGCAGTTTTAGCGCTAGCTCATACTCCAACGGGGAGCTGTTTTTT.

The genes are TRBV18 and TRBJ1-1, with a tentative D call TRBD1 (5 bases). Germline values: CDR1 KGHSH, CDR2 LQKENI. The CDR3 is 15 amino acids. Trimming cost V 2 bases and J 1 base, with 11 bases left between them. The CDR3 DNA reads TGTGCCAGCTCACCATCTACGGGACGGAACACTGAAGCTTTCTTT. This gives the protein CASSPSTGRNTEAFF.

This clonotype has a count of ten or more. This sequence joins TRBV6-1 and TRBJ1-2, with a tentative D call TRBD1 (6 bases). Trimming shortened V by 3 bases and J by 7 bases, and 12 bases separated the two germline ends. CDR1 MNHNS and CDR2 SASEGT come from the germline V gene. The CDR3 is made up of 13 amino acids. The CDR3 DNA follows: TGTGCCAGCAGTGAGAGACAGGCAGGTGGCTACACCTTC. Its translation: CASSERQAGGYTF.

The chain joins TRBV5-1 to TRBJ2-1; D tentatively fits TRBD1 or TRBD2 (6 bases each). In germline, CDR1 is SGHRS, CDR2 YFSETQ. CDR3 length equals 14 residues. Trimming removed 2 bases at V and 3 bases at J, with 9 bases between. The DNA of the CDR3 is TGCGCCAGCAGCTTCGGGGGCAGCTACAATGAGCAGTTCTTC. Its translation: CASSFGGSYNEQFF.

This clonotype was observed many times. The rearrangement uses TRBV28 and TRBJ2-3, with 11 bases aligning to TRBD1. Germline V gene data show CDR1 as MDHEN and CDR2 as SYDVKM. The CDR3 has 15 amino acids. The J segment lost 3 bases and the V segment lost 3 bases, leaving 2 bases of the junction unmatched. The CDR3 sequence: CASSFGQGATDTQYF. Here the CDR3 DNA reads TGTGCCAGCAGTTTTGGACAGGGGGCAACAGATACGCAGTATTTT.

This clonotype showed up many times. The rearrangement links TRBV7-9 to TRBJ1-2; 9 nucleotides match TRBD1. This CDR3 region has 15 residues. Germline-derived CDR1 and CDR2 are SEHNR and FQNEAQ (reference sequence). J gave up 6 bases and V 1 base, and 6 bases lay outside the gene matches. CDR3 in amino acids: CASSLVSGDRDGYTF. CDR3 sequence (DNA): TGTGCCAGCAGCTTAGTATCGGGGGACAGGGATGGCTACACCTTC.

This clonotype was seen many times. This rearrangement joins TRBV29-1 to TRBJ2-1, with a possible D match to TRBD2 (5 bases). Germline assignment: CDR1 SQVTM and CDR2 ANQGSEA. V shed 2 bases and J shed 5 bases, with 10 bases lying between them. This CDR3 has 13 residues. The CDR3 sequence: CSVESGNHNEQFF. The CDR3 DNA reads TGCAGCGTTGAATCGGGGAATCACAATGAGCAGTTCTTC.

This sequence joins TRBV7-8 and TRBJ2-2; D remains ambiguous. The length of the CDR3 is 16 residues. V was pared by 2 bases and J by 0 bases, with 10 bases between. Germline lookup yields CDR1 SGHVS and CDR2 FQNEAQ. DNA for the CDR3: TGTGCCAGCAGCTTATCCTCACGGACGAACACCGGGGAGCTGTTTTTT. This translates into CASSLSSRTNTGELFF.

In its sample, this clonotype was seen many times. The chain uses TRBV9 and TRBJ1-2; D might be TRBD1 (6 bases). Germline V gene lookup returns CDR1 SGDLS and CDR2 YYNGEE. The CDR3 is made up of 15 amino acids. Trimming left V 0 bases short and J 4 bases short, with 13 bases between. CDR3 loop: CASSVDTGGGYGYTF. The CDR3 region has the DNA TGTGCCAGCAGCGTAGATACGGGGGGCGGCTATGGCTACACCTTC.

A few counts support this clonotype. CDR3 nucleotide sequence: TGTGCCAGCAGCCCGCGACAGGGGAGGGGAGGGGTCGGGAATGAGCAGTTCTTC. This codes for CASSPRQGRGGVGNEQFF. The genes are TRBV7-8 and TRBJ2-1; D might be TRBD1 (8 bases). The V gene's germline CDR1 is SGHVS and CDR2 FQNEAQ. This CDR3 contains 18 residues. V dropped 5 bases and J dropped 7 bases, with 27 bases sitting between them.

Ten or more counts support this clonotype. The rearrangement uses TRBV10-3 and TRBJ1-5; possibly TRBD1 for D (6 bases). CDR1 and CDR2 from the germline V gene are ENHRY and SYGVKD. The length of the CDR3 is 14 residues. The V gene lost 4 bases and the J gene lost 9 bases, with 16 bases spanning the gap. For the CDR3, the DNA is TGTGCCATCAGTGTGTCAGGGGCTGATTCGCCCCAGCATTTT. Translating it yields CAISVSGADSPQHF.

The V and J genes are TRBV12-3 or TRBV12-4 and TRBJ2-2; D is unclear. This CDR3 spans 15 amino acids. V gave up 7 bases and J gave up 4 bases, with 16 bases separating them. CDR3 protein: CASTLSAWVTGELFF. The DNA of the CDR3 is TGTGCCAGCACCTTATCAGCGTGGGTCACCGGGGAGCTGTTTTTT.

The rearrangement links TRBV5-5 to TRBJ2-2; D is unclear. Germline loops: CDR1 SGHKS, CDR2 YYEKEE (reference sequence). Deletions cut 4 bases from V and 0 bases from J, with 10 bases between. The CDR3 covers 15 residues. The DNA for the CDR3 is TGTGCCAGCAGCCATCCGACACCGAACACCGGGGAGCTGTTTTTT. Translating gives CASSHPTPNTGELFF. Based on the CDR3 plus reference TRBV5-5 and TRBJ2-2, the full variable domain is DAGVTQSPTHLIKTRGQQVTLRCSPISGHKSVSWYQQVLGQGPQFIFQYYEKEERGRGNFPDRFSARQFPNYSSELNVNALLLGDSALYLCASSHPTPNTGELFFGEGSRLTVL.

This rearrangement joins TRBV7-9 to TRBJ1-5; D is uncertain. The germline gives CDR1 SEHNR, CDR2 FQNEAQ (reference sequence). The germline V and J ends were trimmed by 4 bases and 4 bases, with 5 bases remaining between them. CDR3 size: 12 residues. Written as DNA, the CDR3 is TGTGCCAGCAGCTACATGAATCAGCCCCAGCATTTT. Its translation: CASSYMNQPQHF.

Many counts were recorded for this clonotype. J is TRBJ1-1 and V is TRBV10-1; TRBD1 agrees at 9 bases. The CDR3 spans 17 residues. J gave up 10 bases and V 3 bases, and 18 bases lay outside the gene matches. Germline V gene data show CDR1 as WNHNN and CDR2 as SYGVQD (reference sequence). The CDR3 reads CASSEIRTINRGQAAFF. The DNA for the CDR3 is TGCGCCAGCAGTGAAATCCGCACTATTAACAGGGGGCAGGCAGCTTTCTTT.

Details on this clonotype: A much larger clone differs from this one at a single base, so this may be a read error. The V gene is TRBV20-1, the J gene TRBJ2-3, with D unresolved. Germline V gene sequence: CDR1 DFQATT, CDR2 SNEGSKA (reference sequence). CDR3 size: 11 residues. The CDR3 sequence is CSSRPADTQYF. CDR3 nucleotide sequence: TGCAGTTCTAGGCCTGCAGATACGCAGTATTTT.

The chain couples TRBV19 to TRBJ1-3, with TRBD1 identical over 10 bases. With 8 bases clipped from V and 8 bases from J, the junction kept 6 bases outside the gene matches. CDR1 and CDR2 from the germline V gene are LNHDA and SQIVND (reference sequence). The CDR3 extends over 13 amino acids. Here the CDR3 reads CASRDRGIHTIYF. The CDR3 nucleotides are TGTGCCAGTCGGGACAGGGGAATTCACACCATATATTTT. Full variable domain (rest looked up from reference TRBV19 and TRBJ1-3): DGGITQSPKYLFRKEGQNVTLSCEQNLNHDAMYWYRQDPGQGLRLIYYSQIVNDFQKGDIAEGYSVSREKKESFPLTVTSAQKNPTAFYLCASRDRGIHTIYFGEGSWLTVV.